This T cell receptor (beta chain) was sequenced during a study of human thymus T cells (dated by TCRdb to the early 2020s). Describing the broader study: TCR alpha and beta repertoires from fewer than ten infant thymus samples and four related peripheral blood samples were characterized in the study. Donor ages ranged from roughly 6 to 250 days, and the cohort comprised about six male and two female infants. Study-wide conclusions, independent of this receptor: Biased V and J gene segment usage appeared to be present in both thymic and peripheral blood repertoires. On average, thymus samples yielded about 810,000 unique TCRB clonotypes, whereas blood samples yielded about 84,000.

Worth noting for this clone: Its binding antigen is unknown. Base qualities were left out, and no much larger clone turns up one base away.

V is clipped by 2 bases and J by 0 bases, and the sequence between their germline boundaries is 5 bases long. The CDR3 has 13 amino acids, counting the end cysteine and phenylalanine. Just the 39-base CDR3 DNA is kept, in frame starting at base 1. Sequences MNHEY (CDR1) and SVGAGI (CDR2) are obtained from the germline V gene. The immunoSEQ multiplex PCR assay was used to amplify the TCRB and TCRAD loci from a standardized amount of quality-controlled genomic DNA. Amplicons spanned the V(D)J region at a length sufficient to cover the CDR3 and identify V and J genes. Through the commercial immunoSEQ service, the amplicons were sequenced on an Illumina platform. In the original analysis: Primer bias and sequencing errors were corrected as previously described, and TCRAD and TCRB definitions were based on the IMGT database. The repertoires were analysed using immunoSEQ Analyzer 3.0 and VDJTools for basic statistics, V/J segment usage, diversity estimates, rarefaction and pairwise overlap. Diversity was estimated using the Chao1, ChaoE, Efron-Thisted, Shannon and inverse Simpson indices, and was also estimated on datasets down-sampled to the size of the smallest sample. Repertoire overlap was determined by strict matching of CDR3 nucleotide sequence, V gene and J gene, and Jaccard-based multidimensional scaling clustering was applied. Sourced from immuneACCESS, this table was stored by TCRdb with only in-frame sequences that have V and J called. A share of the clones is absent; for the studies checked, an unresolved V gene accounts for under half, and the remainder has no known explanation. The V and J calls and clone size come from that table; D and trimming were worked out from the DNA. Within this sample are more than 45,000 clones, with 85% to 95% of them counted one time only. The ten largest account for under 7% of the sample.

The donors were immunologically healthy infants in Finland who had open corrective cardiac surgery for congenital heart defects. During surgery, a small about 0.45-1 mL aliquot of peripheral blood was collected from four of the eight donors. Genomic DNA from blood samples was extracted from all available leukocytes rather than from a fixed cell number. Erythrocytes were removed from blood with ACK lysis buffer, and the leukocytes were stored as pellets at -70 °C. Genomic DNA was extracted from frozen cell pellets with a QIAsymphony instrument. Sequenced material: blood. The TCR was taken from a boy less than two years old with a congenital heart defect but otherwise immunologically healthy. The sequence joins TRBV6-5 to TRBJ2-7; the D gene is not confidently resolved. The nucleotide sequence is TGTGCCAGCAGTTACAGTTCCTCCTACGAGCAGTACTTC. Translated, it reads CASSYSSSYEQYF.